This is a list of T cell receptor beta chains from one sample in a study of cytomegalovirus exposure and HLA in healthy donors. The data were produced by immunoSEQ multiplex PCR, yet TCRdb's version contains in-frame clones alone and is incomplete. The table has around 130,000 clones, around 86% seen once. Sequenced: PBMCs. These receptors all stem from a middle-aged woman in good health and CMV-seronegative. CDR3s include the opening cysteine and the closing phenylalanine or tryptophan. Fields, in order: V gene, clone size, CDR3 length, D gene, J gene, CDR3 protein, CDR3 DNA. The D gene is left open where the match is weak. Rows may omit the clone size; those that give it use once, few, many or a size class.

>TRBV11-2|once|15|TRBD2|TRBJ2-5
CASSLGRTSQETQYF
TGTGCCAGCAGCTTAGGAAGGACTAGCCAAGAGACCCAGTACTTC
>TRBV7-9|NA|16|TRBD1|TRBJ1-5
CASSLGTGASNQPQHF
TGTGCCAGCAGCTTAGGGACAGGGGCAAGCAATCAGCCCCAGCATTTT
>TRBV4-2|NA|15|TRBD1|TRBJ1-1
CASSPSTGERTEAFF
TGTGCCAGCAGCCCCTCTACAGGGGAGCGCACTGAAGCTTTCTTT
>TRBV11-1|NA|16|TRBD2|TRBJ2-1
CASSSTGTSSYNEQFF
TGTGCCAGCAGTTCCACCGGGACTAGCTCCTACAATGAGCAGTTCTTC
>TRBV30|NA|15|NA|TRBJ2-7
CAWSNGGESSYEQYF
TGTGCCTGGAGTAATGGCGGGGAGAGCTCCTACGAGCAGTACTTC
>TRBV6-1|NA|15|NA|TRBJ2-7
CATRGLTGPLGEQYF
TGTGCTACCCGGGGGCTGACAGGGCCTCTGGGAGAGCAGTACTTC
>TRBV6-6|NA|14|TRBD1|TRBJ2-7
CASRRTGKTYEQYF
TGTGCCAGCAGGAGGACAGGGAAAACCTACGAGCAGTACTTC
>TRBV29-1|once|14|NA|TRBJ1-2
CSVVPRGTDYGYTF
TGCAGCGTAGTCCCTCGGGGGACGGACTATGGCTACACCTTC
>TRBV7-9|NA|15|NA|TRBJ1-1
CASITQGRVNTEAFF
TGTGCCAGCATCACACAGGGCAGAGTGAACACTGAAGCTTTCTTT
>TRBV2|NA|18|TRBD2|TRBJ2-7
CASTVSSGNTRNSYKQYF
TGTGCCAGCACGGTTTCTAGCGGGAATACCCGGAACTCCTACAAGCAGTACTTC
>TRBV14|NA|18|TRBD1|TRBJ1-1
CASSHRGTAFGGDTEAFF
TGTGCCAGCAGCCATCGAGGGACAGCCTTCGGGGGCGACACTGAAGCTTTCTTT
>TRBV28|NA|14|NA|TRBJ1-2
CASSLGSSVYGYTF
TGTGCCAGCAGTTTAGGCTCTTCTGTTTATGGCTACACCTTC
>TRBV19|NA|16|TRBD1|TRBJ1-1
CASSINRGTPNTEAFF
TGTGCCAGTAGTATCAACAGGGGGACTCCGAACACTGAAGCTTTCTTT
>TRBV15|NA|17|TRBD1|TRBJ1-6
CATSRGDRFLSNSPLHF
TGTGCCACCAGCCGCGGGGACAGGTTCTTGTCTAATTCACCCCTCCACTTT
>TRBV6-5|NA|15|NA|TRBJ2-7
CASSYSQGYDYEQYF
TGTGCCAGCAGTTACTCCCAGGGATATGACTACGAGCAGTACTTC